Listed below are T cell receptor beta chains from one sample, sequenced in a study of post-analysis software for immune sequencing data. TCRdb itself ran the PCR reads through MiXCR, one entry per CDR3 protein. This table holds about 400,000 distinct CDR3 sequences, approximately 38% found once. The sample comprised blood. The receptor set was obtained from a girl aged 5-17 years with multiple sclerosis. The CDR3 runs from the conserved cysteine through the conserved F or W. The size of a clone is reported for some rows only, either as once, few or many, or as a class for expanded clones.

TRBV7-2	few	TRBJ2-6	CASSPGFPGANVLTF
TRBV25-1	.	TRBJ2-3	CASSDVPWGSGTDTQYF
TRBV12-5	.	TRBJ2-7	CASGSPTPAGYNEQYF
TRBV25-1	.	TRBJ1-5	CASSVARGEQPQHF
TRBV4-1	.	TRBJ2-7	CASSQIQVAEQYF
TRBV7-2	.	TRBJ1-1	CASSQYDRDTEAFF
TRBV29-1	few	TRBJ1-1	CSVAATINTEAFF
TRBV5-1	.	TRBJ2-6	CASRLQVSGANVLTF
TRBV28	.	TRBJ1-2	CAGTQSGGRGYGYTF
TRBV6-5	.	TRBJ1-6	CASSTVTDSPLHF
TRBV12-3/TRBV12-4	.	TRBJ1-4	CASSLTGEKLFF
TRBV7-9	.	TRBJ2-1	CASSPAQPRLAGAMNEQFF
TRBV29-1	many	TRBJ2-3	CSVEVGRPTDTQYF
TRBV5-1	.	TRBJ1-2	CASSSPGQPPYGYTF
TRBV27	.	TRBJ2-7	CASSSAGTSDYEQYF
TRBV10-3	.	TRBJ2-1	CAISDGTGRDEQFF
TRBV10-2	.	TRBJ2-7	CASSDPGQTYEQYF
TRBV6-6	few	TRBJ2-1	CASSAGGGSNEQFF
TRBV24-1	.	TRBJ2-2	CATSTVTGERFF
TRBV5-1	.	TRBJ2-3	CASSPSGGFTDTQYF
TRBV9	.	TRBJ2-6	CASSVDRYGANVLTF
TRBV6-5	few	TRBJ1-2	CASRPGRANYGYTF
TRBV4-1	many	TRBJ2-3	CASSRTPGSTDTQYF
TRBV7-2	few	TRBJ2-5	CASSLNAGWETQYF
TRBV20-1	many	TRBJ2-7	CSASPLEAGVHEQYF
TRBV6-2/TRBV6-3	.	TRBJ2-7	CPSSSVSYEQYF
TRBV11-1	.	TRBJ1-1	CASLRTMDTEAFF
TRBV20-1	.	TRBJ2-1	CSAPGPPGNEQFF
TRBV5-1	many	TRBJ2-1	CASSTLAGVYNEQFF
TRBV20-1	few	TRBJ2-3	CSAKLGERTDTQYF
TRBV24-1	.	TRBJ2-2	CATAGGQGFRGTGELFF
TRBV12-3/TRBV12-4	many	TRBJ1-2	CASLQGDGRGLYGYTF
TRBV7-3	few	TRBJ2-3	CASSFLGAADTQYF
TRBV7-9	.	TRBJ1-1	CASSSIGTGLPEAFF
TRBV12-3/TRBV12-4	once	TRBJ2-3	CASSWGGPTDAQYF
TRBV7-8	.	TRBJ2-1	CASSLGTGSTHEQFF
TRBV3-1	few	TRBJ1-2	CASSQSAGSGYTF
TRBV5-1	.	TRBJ2-3	CASSIAGTGNTDTQYF
TRBV10-3	.	TRBJ2-7	CAIGYSDEQYF
TRBV2	.	TRBJ2-7	CASRGTSGYEQYF
TRBV15	few	TRBJ1-2	CATSRGIRGKIYGYTF
TRBV6-1	few	TRBJ2-7	CASRQGSYEQYF
TRBV6-6	once	TRBJ2-3	CASSPAGTGWVTQYF
TRBV5-4	.	TRBJ2-3	CASSSAGVAGGPSDTQYF
TRBV7-9	few	TRBJ2-7	CASSLRASGGYEQYF
TRBV5-1	.	TRBJ2-2	CASRKGEGRVTGELFF
TRBV12-3/TRBV12-4	few	TRBJ1-1	CASSLRGGTEAFF
TRBV11-2	few	TRBJ2-1	CASSLQVLSSYNEQFF
TRBV12-3/TRBV12-4	many	TRBJ2-7	CASSTSGYEQYF
TRBV2	few	TRBJ2-7	CASSDGWDRTYEQYF
TRBV11-2	.	TRBJ2-7	CASSFERGGAYEQYF
TRBV6-2/TRBV6-3	.	TRBJ2-7	CASRTRGTLAYEQYF
TRBV6-2/TRBV6-3	.	TRBJ1-1	CASSRTGITEAFF
TRBV18	.	TRBJ2-1	CASSPPGGDEQFF
TRBV10-3	.	TRBJ2-3	CAISIEGTDTQYF
TRBV12-3/TRBV12-4	.	TRBJ2-1	CARSPRSRRYNEQFF
TRBV5-1	.	TRBJ1-2	CASSPPDRDYGYTF
TRBV12-3/TRBV12-4	few	TRBJ2-3	CASRPSLGGLTDTQYF
TRBV7-2	.	TRBJ2-1	CVSSLGLAGGNYNEQFF